The 6 T cell receptor beta chains reported below all come from one sample, sequenced in a study of shared clonotypes between healthy human individuals. Repertoires were generated with immunoSEQ multiplex PCR, while TCRdb's copy carries only in-frame clones and drops some. The sample lists about 2.4 million clones, approximately 93% occurring once. The source material was naive CD4+ T cells from PBMCs. The subset was: CD45RA+ positively selected. The receptors were sampled from a man aged 18 to 30 in good health. Some clones in this sample may be carry-over from other donors' samples.

This chain connects TRBV11-2 to TRBJ2-2, with 8 bases lining up with TRBD1. V shed 5 bases and J 3 bases; nucleotides not matched to a gene: 8. CDR1 is SGHAT and CDR2 is FQNNGV in the germline V gene. The CDR3 length is 16 residues. The CDR3 sequence: CASSQVGQADTGELFF. In nucleotides, the CDR3 is TGTGCCAGCAGCCAAGTGGGACAGGCGGACACCGGGGAGCTGTTTTTT.

The rearrangement links TRBV5-1 to TRBJ2-1; 11 bases agree with TRBD2. The CDR3 consists of 16 residues. Germline V gives CDR1 SGHRS, CDR2 YFSETQ. The V and J ends lost 4 bases and 7 bases, in that order; junction bases with no gene match: 10. In DNA form, the CDR3 reads TGCGCCAGCAGCGGCCTACTAGCGGGGGTTTGGAATGAGCAGTTCTTC. Translation: CASSGLLAGVWNEQFF.

Turning to this clone: Other nucleotide sequences in the sample specify the same CDR3. V gene TRBV5-1 combines with J gene TRBJ2-5, with TRBD1 matching 11 bases. Germline CDR1 is SGHRS and CDR2 is YFSETQ. The CDR3 consists of 16 residues. The J segment lost 1 base and the V segment lost 3 bases, leaving 5 bases of the junction unmatched. The DNA of the CDR3 is TGCGCCAGCAGCTCAGCCGGGACAGGGGGCCAAGAGACCCAGTACTTC. This codes for CASSSAGTGGQETQYF.

The chain carries TRBV25-1 and TRBJ2-1; TRBD2 matches at 7 bases. Germline-derived CDR1 and CDR2 are MGHDK and SYGVNS. The length of the CDR3 is 14 residues. V lost 3 bases to trimming and J lost 7 bases; unmatched junction nucleotides: 6. The CDR3: CASSEILAKNEQFF. CDR3 in DNA: TGTGCCAGCAGTGAGATACTAGCGAAGAATGAGCAGTTCTTC.

J is TRBJ1-1 and V is TRBV19, with D perhaps matching TRBD1 (6 bases). Trimming removed 10 bases from V and 2 bases from J, with 17 bases in between. Germline CDR1 is LNHDA and CDR2 is SQIVND (reference sequence). The CDR3 totals 14 residues. This CDR3 is CATKWGLGNTEAFF. The CDR3 DNA sequence: TGTGCCACCAAATGGGGGCTCGGAAACACTGAAGCTTTCTTT.

The chain joins TRBV28 to TRBJ2-3, with D perhaps TRBD2 (6 bases). Germline loops: CDR1 MDHEN, CDR2 SYDVKM. The CDR3 has 16 amino acids. V lost 5 bases to trimming and J lost 3 bases, with 18 bases between them. CDR3 nucleotides: TGTGCCAGCAGTCCTGGTGGGACTCATGGAACAGATACGCAGTATTTT. Its protein product is CASSPGGTHGTDTQYF.